This entry lists 10 T cell receptor beta chains sequenced from one sample in a study of blood T cells in healthy people across ages. Next came a second PCR, run for about 7 to 12 cycles, which used a sample-barcoded 5' primer along with a J-beta primer mix. MiXCR was run by TCRdb on the 5' RACE reads, yielding one entry per CDR3 protein. The profile covers about 590,000 distinct CDR3 sequences, with approximately 30% appearing a single time and approximately 15% taken by the ten largest. The specimen was blood. Every receptor here comes from an elderly woman in good health.

Comment on this clonotype: Since a much larger clone is just one base distant, this may be a read error. This rearrangement joins TRBV11-2 to TRBJ2-7; D is uncertain. The CDR3 covers 14 residues. Germline V lookup: CDR1 SGHAT, CDR2 FQNNGV. For the CDR3, the DNA is TGTGTCAGCAGCTTAAGAGCCCCCATTTACGAGCAGTACTTC. As protein: CVSSLRAPIYEQYF.

The rearrangement uses TRBV6-5 and TRBJ1-2; D is unresolved. The germline CDR1 and CDR2 sequences are MNHEY and SVGAGI. Trimming stripped 2 bases from V and 7 bases from J, with 11 bases between. This CDR3 has 13 amino acids. The CDR3 protein is CASSYEGDSGYTF. The CDR3 region has the DNA TGTGCCAGCAGTTACGAAGGAGACTCTGGCTACACCTTC.

Worth noting for this clonotype: This clone may be a read error of a much larger clone one base away. The genes are TRBV15 and TRBJ2-5; no definite D call. The assigned J gene may be wrong: the sequence end matches TRBJ2-7 better. Germline loops: CDR1 LNHNV, CDR2 YYDKDF (reference sequence). This CDR3 has 15 residues. The CDR3 reads CATSSEFKATSEQYF. DNA of the CDR3: TGTGCCACCAGCAGCGAATTCAAAGCTACCTCCGAGCAGTACTTC.

In its sample, this clonotype was seen many times. The chain uses TRBV20-1 and TRBJ1-6; D ambiguous. With 3 bases removed from V and 9 bases from J, the gap between germline ends came to 15 bases. The CDR3 totals 14 residues. Germline V gives CDR1 DFQATT, CDR2 SNEGSKA (reference sequence). DNA for the CDR3: TGCAGTGCTAGGGAGTATGGCTCGGGTTCACCCCTCCACTTT. The encoded protein is CSAREYGSGSPLHF.

This clonotype appeared a few times. The rearrangement uses TRBV20-1 and TRBJ2-5; a possible D gene is TRBD1 (5 bases). Trimming left V 5 bases short and J 1 base short, with 11 bases between. CDR1 is DFQATT and CDR2 is SNEGSKA in the germline V gene (reference sequence). CDR3 length: 13 amino acids. The CDR3 coding sequence is TGCAGTGCTTCAGGGCCCGGCCAAGAGACCCAGTACTTC. It translates to CSASGPGQETQYF.

This chain connects TRBV11-2 to TRBJ1-2; D may be TRBD1 (5 bases). The CDR3 has 16 amino acids. The germline V gene encodes CDR1 SGHAT and CDR2 FQNNGV. The V end was cut by 5 bases, the J end by 4 bases, with 20 bases between. The CDR3: CASSPRPTRGIYGYTF. The CDR3 DNA sequence: TGTGCCAGCAGCCCTCGACCGACAAGGGGAATCTATGGCTACACCTTC.

A word on this clonotype: One base away lies a much larger clone, so this may be a sequencing read error. V gene TRBV20-1 combines with J gene TRBJ2-3; D could derive from TRBD1 or TRBD2 (5 bases each). The CDR3 length is 14 residues. Germline values: CDR1 DFQATT, CDR2 SNEGSKA (reference sequence). This CDR3 is CSASEVVRGDSQYF. The CDR3 DNA reads as TGCAGTGCTAGCGAAGTAGTTAGGGGAGATTCGCAGTATTTT.

This clonotype was observed a few times. A much larger clone lies one base from this, so it may be a read error. The rearrangement links TRBV3-1 to TRBJ2-7; D remains ambiguous. The CDR3 covers 13 residues. CDR1 is LGHDT and CDR2 is YNNKEL in the germline V gene (reference sequence). The V gene lost 0 bases and the J gene lost 3 bases, with 6 bases spanning the gap. The CDR3 bases are TGTGCCAGCAGCCAAGATGGGCGCTACGAGCAGTACTTC. This encodes CASSQDGRYEQYF.

This clonotype occurred many times. The rearrangement links TRBV11-3 to TRBJ2-5; TRBD1 matches at 7 bases. With V trimmed by 1 base and J by 5 bases, 7 bases remained unmatched. The CDR3 loop spans 15 amino acids. The V gene's germline CDR1 is SGHNT and CDR2 YENEEA. CDR3 DNA: TGTGCCAGCAGCTTAGGACAGGGAGAAGTTGAGACCCAGTACTTC. Translating gives CASSLGQGEVETQYF.

This clonotype came up many times. The chain has TRBV2 and TRBJ1-5; D not certain. The ends were cut back, 7 bases at V and 6 bases at J, with 13 bases in the middle. CDR1 and CDR2 (germline): SNHLY, FYNNEI. This CDR3 contains 13 residues. This CDR3 is CASKVGLAQPQHF. In nucleotides, the CDR3 is TGTGCCAGCAAAGTCGGTTTGGCTCAGCCCCAGCATTTT.